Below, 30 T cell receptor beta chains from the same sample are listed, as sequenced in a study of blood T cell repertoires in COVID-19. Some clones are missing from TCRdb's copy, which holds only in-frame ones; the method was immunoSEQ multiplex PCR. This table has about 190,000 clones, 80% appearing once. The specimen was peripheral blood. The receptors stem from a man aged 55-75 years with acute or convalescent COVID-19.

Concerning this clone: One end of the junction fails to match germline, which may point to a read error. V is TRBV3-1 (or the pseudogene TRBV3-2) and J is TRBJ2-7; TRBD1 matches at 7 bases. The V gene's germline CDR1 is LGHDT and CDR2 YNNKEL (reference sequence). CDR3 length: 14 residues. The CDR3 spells CANSLGTVGYEQYF. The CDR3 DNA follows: TGTGCCAACAGCCTCGGGACAGTTGGCTACGAGCAGTACTTC.

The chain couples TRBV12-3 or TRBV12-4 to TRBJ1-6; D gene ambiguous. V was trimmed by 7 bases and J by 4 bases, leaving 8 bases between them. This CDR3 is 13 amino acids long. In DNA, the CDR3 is TGTGCCAGCAATAGTCTATATAATTCACCCCTCCACTTT. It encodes CASNSLYNSPLHF.

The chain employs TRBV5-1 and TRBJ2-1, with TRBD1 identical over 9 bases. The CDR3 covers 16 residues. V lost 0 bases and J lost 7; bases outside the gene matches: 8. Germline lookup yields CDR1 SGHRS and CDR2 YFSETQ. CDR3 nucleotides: TGCGCCAGCAGCTTGGGTGTAGGGACAGGGAATAATGAGCAGTTCTTC. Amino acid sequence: CASSLGVGTGNNEQFF.

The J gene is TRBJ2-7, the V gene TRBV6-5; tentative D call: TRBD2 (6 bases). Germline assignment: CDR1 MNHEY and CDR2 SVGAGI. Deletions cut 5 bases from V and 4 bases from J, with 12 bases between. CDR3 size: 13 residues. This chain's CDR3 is CASSLTSRYEQYF. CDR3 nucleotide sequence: TGTGCCAGCAGTCTAACTAGCAGGTACGAGCAGTACTTC.

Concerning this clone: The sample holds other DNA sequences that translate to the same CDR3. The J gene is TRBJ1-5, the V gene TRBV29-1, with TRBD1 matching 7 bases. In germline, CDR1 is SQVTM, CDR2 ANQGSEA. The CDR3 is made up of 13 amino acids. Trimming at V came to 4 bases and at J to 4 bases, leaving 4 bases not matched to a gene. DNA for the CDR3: TGCAGCGTTGGACAGGGTGGGAATCAGCCCCAGCATTTT. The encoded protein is CSVGQGGNQPQHF.

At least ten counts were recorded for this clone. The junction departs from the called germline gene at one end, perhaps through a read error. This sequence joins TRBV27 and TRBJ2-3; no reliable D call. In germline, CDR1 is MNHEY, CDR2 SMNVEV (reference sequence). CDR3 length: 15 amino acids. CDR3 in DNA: TGTGCCAGCCGTTTGGGTTCGGTCGGGACAGATACGCAGTATTTT. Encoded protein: CASRLGSVGTDTQYF.

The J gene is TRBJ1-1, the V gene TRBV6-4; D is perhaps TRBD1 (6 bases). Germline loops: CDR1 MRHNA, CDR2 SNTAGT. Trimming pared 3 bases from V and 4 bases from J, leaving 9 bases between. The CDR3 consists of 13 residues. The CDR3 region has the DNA TGTGCCAGCAGTGAAAGCAGGGGCACTGAAGCTTTCTTT. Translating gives CASSESRGTEAFF.

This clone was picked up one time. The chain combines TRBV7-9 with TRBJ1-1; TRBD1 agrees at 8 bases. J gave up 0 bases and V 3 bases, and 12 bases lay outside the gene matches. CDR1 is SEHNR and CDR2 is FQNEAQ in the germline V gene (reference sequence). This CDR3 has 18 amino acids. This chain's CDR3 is CASSLTRTGKGLNTEAFF. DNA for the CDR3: TGTGCCAGCAGCTTGACGCGGACAGGGAAGGGGTTGAACACTGAAGCTTTCTTT.

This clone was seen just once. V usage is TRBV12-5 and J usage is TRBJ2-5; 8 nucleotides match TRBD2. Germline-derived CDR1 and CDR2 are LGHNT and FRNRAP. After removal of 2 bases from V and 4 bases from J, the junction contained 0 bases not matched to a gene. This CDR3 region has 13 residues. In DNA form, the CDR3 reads TGTGCTAGTGGTTTGCGGGGGGGAGAGACCCAGTACTTC. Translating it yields CASGLRGGETQYF.

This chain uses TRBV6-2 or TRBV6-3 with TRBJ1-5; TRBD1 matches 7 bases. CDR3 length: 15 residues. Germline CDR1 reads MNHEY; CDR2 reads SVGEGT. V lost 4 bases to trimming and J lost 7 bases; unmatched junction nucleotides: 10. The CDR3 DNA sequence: TGTGCCAGCAGTTTAGCTGACAGGGATCGACAGCCCCAGCATTTT. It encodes CASSLADRDRQPQHF.

This chain's CDR3 is CASALGDSNYGYTF. CDR3 DNA sequence: TGCGCCAGCGCCCTGGGGGACAGTAACTATGGCTACACCTTC. The chain combines TRBV5-1 with TRBJ1-2, with TRBD1 matching 7 bases. There are 14 residues in the CDR3. In germline, CDR1 is SGHRS, CDR2 YFSETQ. With 7 bases clipped from V and 1 base from J, the junction kept 7 bases outside the gene matches.

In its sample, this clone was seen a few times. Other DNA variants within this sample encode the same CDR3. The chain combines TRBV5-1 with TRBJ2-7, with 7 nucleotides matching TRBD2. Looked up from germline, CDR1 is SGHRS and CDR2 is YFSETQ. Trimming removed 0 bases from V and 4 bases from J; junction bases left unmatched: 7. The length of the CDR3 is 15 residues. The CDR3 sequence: CASSLAGGSGYEQYF. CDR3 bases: TGCGCCAGCAGCTTGGCCGGCGGGAGTGGATACGAGCAGTACTTC.

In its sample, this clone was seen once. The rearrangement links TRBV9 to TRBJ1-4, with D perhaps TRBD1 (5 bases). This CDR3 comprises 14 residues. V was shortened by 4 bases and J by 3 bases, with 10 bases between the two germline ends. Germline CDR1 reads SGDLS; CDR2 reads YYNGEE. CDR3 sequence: CASSPGGSNEKLFF. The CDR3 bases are TGTGCCAGCAGCCCCGGGGGGTCTAATGAAAAACTGTTTTTT.

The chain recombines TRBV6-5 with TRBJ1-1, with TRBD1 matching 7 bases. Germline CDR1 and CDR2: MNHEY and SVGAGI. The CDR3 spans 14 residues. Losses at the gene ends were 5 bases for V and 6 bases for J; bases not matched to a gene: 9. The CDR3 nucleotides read TGTGCCAGCAGTCCTGACAGGGTAGTGCCTGAAGCTTTCTTT. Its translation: CASSPDRVVPEAFF.

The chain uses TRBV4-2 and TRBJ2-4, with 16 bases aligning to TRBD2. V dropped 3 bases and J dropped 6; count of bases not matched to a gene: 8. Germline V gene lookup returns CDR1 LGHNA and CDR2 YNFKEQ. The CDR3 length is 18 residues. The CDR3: CASSQVGLAGGLLNIQYF. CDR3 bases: TGTGCCAGCAGCCAGGTGGGACTAGCGGGAGGGCTATTAAACATTCAGTACTTC.

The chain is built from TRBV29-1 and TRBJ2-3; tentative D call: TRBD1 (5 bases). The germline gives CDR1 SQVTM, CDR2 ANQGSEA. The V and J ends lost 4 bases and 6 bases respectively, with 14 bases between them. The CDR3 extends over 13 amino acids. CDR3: CSVAGQGMDTQYF. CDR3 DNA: TGCAGCGTTGCAGGGCAGGGTATGGATACGCAGTATTTT.

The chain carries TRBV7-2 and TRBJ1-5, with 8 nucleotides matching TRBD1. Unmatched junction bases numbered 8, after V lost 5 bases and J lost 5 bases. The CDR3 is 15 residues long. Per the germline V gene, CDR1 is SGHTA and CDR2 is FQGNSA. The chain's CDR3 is CASSKNQGADQPQHF. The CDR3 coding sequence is TGTGCCAGCAGCAAGAATCAGGGGGCGGATCAGCCCCAGCATTTT.

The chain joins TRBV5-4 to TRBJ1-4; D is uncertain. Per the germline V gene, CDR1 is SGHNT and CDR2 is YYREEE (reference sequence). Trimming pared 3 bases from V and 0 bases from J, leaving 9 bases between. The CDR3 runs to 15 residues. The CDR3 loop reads CASSSEGATNEKLFF. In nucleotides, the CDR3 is TGTGCCAGCAGCTCCGAGGGTGCAACTAATGAAAAACTGTTTTTT.

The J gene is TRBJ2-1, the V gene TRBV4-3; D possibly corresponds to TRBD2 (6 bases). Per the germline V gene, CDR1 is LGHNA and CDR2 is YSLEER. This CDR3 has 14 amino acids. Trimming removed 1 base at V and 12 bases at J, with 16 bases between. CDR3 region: CASSQVGAEGGQFF. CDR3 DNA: TGCGCCAGCAGCCAAGTAGGGGCCGAGGGAGGGCAGTTCTTC.

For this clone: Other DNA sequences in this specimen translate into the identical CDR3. CDR3 protein: CASSTRQGGGYTF. The DNA of the CDR3 is TGTGCCAGTAGTACCCGACAGGGAGGCGGCTACACCTTC. V usage is TRBV19 and J usage is TRBJ1-2; 7 bases fit TRBD1. This CDR3 comprises 13 residues. Trimming at V came to 4 bases and at J to 8 bases, leaving 7 bases not matched to a gene. The germline CDR1 and CDR2 sequences are LNHDA and SQIVND (reference sequence).

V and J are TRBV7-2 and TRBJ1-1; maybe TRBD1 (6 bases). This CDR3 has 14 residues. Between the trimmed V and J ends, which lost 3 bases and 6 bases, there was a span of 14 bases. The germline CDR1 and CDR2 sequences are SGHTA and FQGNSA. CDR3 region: CASSLGAGFAEAFF. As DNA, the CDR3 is TGTGCCAGCAGCTTGGGGGCGGGCTTCGCTGAAGCTTTCTTT.

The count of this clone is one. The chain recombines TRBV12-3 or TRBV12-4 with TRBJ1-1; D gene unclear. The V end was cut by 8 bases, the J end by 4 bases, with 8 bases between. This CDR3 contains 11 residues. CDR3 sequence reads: CASARSTEAFF. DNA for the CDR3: TGTGCCAGCGCTAGGAGCACTGAAGCTTTCTTT.

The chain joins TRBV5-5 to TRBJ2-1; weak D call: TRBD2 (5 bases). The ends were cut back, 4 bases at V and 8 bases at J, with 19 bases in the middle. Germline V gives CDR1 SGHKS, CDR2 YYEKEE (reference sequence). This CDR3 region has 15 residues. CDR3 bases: TGTGCCAGCAGCCTAACGACTACGGCCGACCATGAGCAGTTCTTC. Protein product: CASSLTTTADHEQFF.

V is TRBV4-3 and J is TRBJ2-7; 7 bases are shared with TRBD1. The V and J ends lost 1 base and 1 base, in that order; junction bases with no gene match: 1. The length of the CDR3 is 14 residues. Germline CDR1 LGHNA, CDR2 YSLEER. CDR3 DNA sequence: TGCGCCAGCAGCCAAGGACAGGGTTCCTACGAGCAGTACTTC. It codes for CASSQGQGSYEQYF.

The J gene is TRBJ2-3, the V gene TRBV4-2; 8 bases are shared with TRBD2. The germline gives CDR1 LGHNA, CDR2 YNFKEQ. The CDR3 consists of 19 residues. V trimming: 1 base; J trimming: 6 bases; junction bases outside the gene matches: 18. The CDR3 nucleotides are TGTGCCAGCAGCCAAGTGTCACGGGGGGGCGGAGAAGCAGCGGATACGCAGTATTTT. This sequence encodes CASSQVSRGGGEAADTQYF.

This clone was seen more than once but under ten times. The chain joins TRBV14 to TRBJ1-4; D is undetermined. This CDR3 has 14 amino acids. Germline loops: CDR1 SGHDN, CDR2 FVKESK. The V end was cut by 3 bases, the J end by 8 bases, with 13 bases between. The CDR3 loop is CASSHRRLGEKLFF. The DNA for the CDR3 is TGTGCCAGCAGCCACAGGAGGCTTGGGGAAAAACTGTTTTTT.

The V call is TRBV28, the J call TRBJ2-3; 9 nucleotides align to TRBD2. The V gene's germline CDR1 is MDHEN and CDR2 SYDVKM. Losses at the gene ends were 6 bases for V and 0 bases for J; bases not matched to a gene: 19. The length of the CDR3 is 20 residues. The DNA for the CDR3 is TGTGCCAGCAGCCCCTGGGGGCTAGCGGGATCGAAATCTAGCACAGATACGCAGTATTTT. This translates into CASSPWGLAGSKSSTDTQYF.

In DNA, the CDR3 is TGTGCCAGCAGTTACTCAGGGGTTCTCTACAATGAGCAGTTCTTC. The encoded protein is CASSYSGVLYNEQFF. The V and J genes are TRBV6-5 and TRBJ2-1; D might be TRBD1 (5 bases). V was trimmed by 0 bases and J by 3 bases, leaving 9 bases between them. The germline V gene has CDR1 MNHEY and CDR2 SVGAGI. The CDR3 has 15 residues.

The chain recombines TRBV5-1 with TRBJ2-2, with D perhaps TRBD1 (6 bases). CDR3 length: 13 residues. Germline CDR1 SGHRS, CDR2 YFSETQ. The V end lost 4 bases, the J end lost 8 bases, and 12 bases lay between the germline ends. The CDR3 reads CASSPGDGGELFF. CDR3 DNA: TGCGCCAGCAGCCCAGGGGATGGAGGGGAGCTGTTTTTT.

The CDR3 DNA reads as TGTGCCAGTAGTATGACCCCTAGGGGCACCGGGGAGCTGTTTTTT. Its protein product is CASSMTPRGTGELFF. The chain employs TRBV19 and TRBJ2-2, with D possibly matching TRBD1 (5 bases). The V gene lost 3 bases and the J gene lost 4 bases, with 12 bases spanning the gap. CDR3 size: 15 residues. Germline values: CDR1 LNHDA, CDR2 SQIVND (reference sequence).